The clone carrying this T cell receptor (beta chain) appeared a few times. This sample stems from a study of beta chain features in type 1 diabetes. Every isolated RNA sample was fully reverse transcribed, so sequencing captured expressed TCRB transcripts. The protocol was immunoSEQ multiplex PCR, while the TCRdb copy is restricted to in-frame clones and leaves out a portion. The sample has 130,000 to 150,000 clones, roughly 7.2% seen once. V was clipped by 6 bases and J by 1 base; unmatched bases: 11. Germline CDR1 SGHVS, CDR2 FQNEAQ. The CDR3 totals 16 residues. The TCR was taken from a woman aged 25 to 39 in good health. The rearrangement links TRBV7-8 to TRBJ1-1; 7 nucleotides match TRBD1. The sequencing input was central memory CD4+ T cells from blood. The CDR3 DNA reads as TGTGCCAGCAGTTCTGACAGGGTAGTACCGAACACTGAAGCTTTCTTT. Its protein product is CASSSDRVVPNTEAFF.